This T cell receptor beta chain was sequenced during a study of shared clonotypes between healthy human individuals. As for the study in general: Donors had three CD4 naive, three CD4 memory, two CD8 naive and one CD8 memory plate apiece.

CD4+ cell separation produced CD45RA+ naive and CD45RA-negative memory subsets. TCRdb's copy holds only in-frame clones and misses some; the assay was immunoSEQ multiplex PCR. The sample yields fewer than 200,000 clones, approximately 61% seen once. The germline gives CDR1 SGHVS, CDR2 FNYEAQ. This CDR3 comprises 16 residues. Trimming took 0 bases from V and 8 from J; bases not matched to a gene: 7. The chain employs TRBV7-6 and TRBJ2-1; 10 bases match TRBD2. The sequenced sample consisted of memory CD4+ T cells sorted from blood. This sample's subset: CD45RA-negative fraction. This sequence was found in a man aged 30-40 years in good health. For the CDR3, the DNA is TGTGCCAGCAGCTTAGCGCCAGCGGGAGGGACCGATGAGCAGTTCTTC. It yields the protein CASSLAPAGGTDEQFF.